The next 8 T cell receptor beta chains were all read from a single sample in a study of CD8 T cell repertoires and HIV-1 epitope variants. Their cognate antigens are unknown. TCRdb's table, derived via immunoSEQ multiplex PCR, lists solely in-frame clones and lacks some. The table records roughly 5,700 clones, about 64% of them present only once. Sequencing was carried out using cultured CD8+ T cells derived from PBMCs. These receptors were obtained from a male donor with HIV.

In this sample, this clone turned up a few times. V is TRBV6-5 and J is TRBJ2-7, with 10 bases aligning to TRBD1. J gave up 6 bases and V 2 bases, and 4 bases lay outside the gene matches. The CDR3 runs to 14 residues. The germline gives CDR1 MNHEY, CDR2 SVGAGI. CDR3 sequence: CASSYGTGALEQYF. The CDR3 DNA reads as TGTGCCAGCAGTTACGGGACAGGGGCTCTCGAGCAGTACTTC.

This chain links TRBV19 with TRBJ1-1; no clear D gene. The CDR3 runs to 14 residues. Germline V gene lookup returns CDR1 LNHDA and CDR2 SQIVND (reference sequence). V lost 5 bases to trimming and J lost 1 base, with 11 bases between them. CDR3 region: CASSLGRANTEAFF. The CDR3 DNA is TGTGCCAGTAGTCTGGGTCGGGCGAACACTGAAGCTTTCTTT.

This chain uses TRBV5-6 with TRBJ1-6; TRBD1 is a possible D gene (5 bases). Trimming cost V 2 bases and J 7 bases, with 10 bases left between them. The CDR3 runs to 14 residues. Germline V gives CDR1 SGHDT, CDR2 YYEEEE. CDR3 nucleotides: TGTGCCAGCAGCTTAGGGGATATAAATTCACCCCTCCACTTT. This gives the protein CASSLGDINSPLHF.

The CDR3 reads CASTRETGGSEQYF. CDR3 in DNA: TGTGCCAGCACTCGGGAGACAGGGGGAAGCGAGCAGTACTTC. The chain combines TRBV19 with TRBJ2-7, with 9 bases fitting TRBD1. J gave up 6 bases and V 9 bases, and 12 bases lay outside the gene matches. The CDR3 totals 14 residues. Per germline, CDR1 LNHDA and CDR2 SQIVND (reference sequence).

V usage is TRBV5-4 and J usage is TRBJ1-4; 10 bases map to TRBD1. With 4 bases clipped from V and 7 bases from J, the junction kept 16 bases outside the gene matches. CDR3 size: 18 residues. From germline, CDR1 is SGHNT and CDR2 YYREEE (reference sequence). CDR3 region: CASSATSGQGIPGEKLFF. Written as DNA, the CDR3 is TGTGCCAGCAGCGCGACATCGGGACAGGGGATTCCGGGTGAAAAACTGTTTTTT.

The rearrangement joins TRBV11-1 to TRBJ2-7; 9 positions agree with TRBD2. V dropped 1 base and J dropped 10; count of bases not matched to a gene: 8. Germline CDR1 reads SGHAT; CDR2 reads FQDESV (reference sequence). CDR3 length: 14 amino acids. CDR3 protein: CASSLVGSGSSQYF. As DNA, the CDR3 is TGTGCCAGCAGCTTAGTCGGTAGCGGGAGTAGTCAGTACTTC.

CDR3 nucleotides: TGTGCCAGCAGCTTGGGACAGTACCTTCGTGAGCAGTACTTC. Translating it yields CASSLGQYLREQYF. The rearrangement links TRBV4-2 to TRBJ2-7; 7 bases line up with TRBD1. The germline gives CDR1 LGHNA, CDR2 YNFKEQ. CDR3 size: 14 residues. V was pared by 5 bases and J by 7 bases, with 11 bases of the junction left unmatched.

The chain is built from TRBV28 and TRBJ2-7, with 11 bases that match TRBD2. V dropped 10 bases and J dropped 6; count of bases not matched to a gene: 20. The CDR3 covers 17 residues. Germline CDR1 reads MDHEN; CDR2 reads SYDVKM. The CDR3 DNA follows: TGTGCCACCGAAAATAGTATAGCGGGAGGGCCTGGGGGCGAGCAGTACTTC. Encoded protein: CATENSIAGGPGGEQYF.